These T cell receptor beta chains were read from a single sample in a study of spatial heterogeneity in lung cancer. TCRdb reprocessed the 5' RACE reads with MiXCR, giving one entry per CDR3 protein. Of under 85,000 distinct CDR3 sequences listed, 7% to 9% are singletons. Sequencing was performed on PBMCs, taken at surgery. These receptors originate from a male donor with early-stage non-small cell lung cancer. Both conserved end residues are part of each CDR3. D genes are given only for firm matches. A clone size is listed for some rows: how often the clone was seen (once, few, many), or a class if it is expanded.

V gene	clone size	J gene	D gene	CDR3 protein	CDR3 DNA
TRBV2	many	TRBJ2-7	.	CASSDFAYEQYF	TGTGCCAGCAGTGACTTCGCCTACGAGCAGTACTTC
TRBV4-1	few	TRBJ2-7	TRBD1	CASSQDFPGDSSYEQYF	TGCGCCAGCAGCCAAGATTTCCCAGGGGACAGCTCCTACGAGCAGTACTTC
TRBV18	.	TRBJ1-1	.	CASSPNWRGEAFF	TGTGCCAGCTCACCCAATTGGCGGGGAGAAGCTTTCTTT
TRBV7-2	many	TRBJ1-4	TRBD1	CASSPGQERMFF	TGTGCCAGCAGCCCCGGACAGGAGAGGATGTTTTTT
TRBV29-1	many	TRBJ2-1	.	CSVEDPRVSFNEQFF	TGCAGCGTTGAAGATCCCAGGGTGAGTTTCAATGAGCAGTTCTTC
TRBV9	medium-sized	TRBJ1-1	.	CASSVQIVGTEAFF	TGTGCCAGCAGCGTCCAGATAGTGGGGACTGAAGCTTTCTTT
TRBV7-3	many	TRBJ2-3	.	CASSSNPGAGSTDTQYF	TGTGCCAGCAGCTCTAACCCAGGGGCGGGAAGCACAGATACGCAGTATTTT
TRBV5-6	many	TRBJ2-7	.	CASSPPVSGEQYF	TGTGCCAGCAGCCCCCCAGTATCGGGCGAGCAGTACTTC
TRBV5-1	few	TRBJ2-7	.	CASSKGLNVGEQYF	TGCGCCAGCAGCAAGGGACTTAACGTTGGCGAGCAGTACTTC
TRBV6-5	.	TRBJ2-1	TRBD2	CASSYVAGAVYNEQFF	TGTGCCAGCAGTTACGTGGCGGGAGCGGTATACAATGAGCAGTTCTTC
TRBV5-1	many	TRBJ1-1	.	CASSLQGVEGEAFF	TGCGCCAGCAGCTTACAGGGAGTTGAAGGTGAAGCTTTCTTT
TRBV12-3/TRBV12-4	.	TRBJ1-1	.	CASSPPGVGGNTEAFF	TGTGCCAGCAGTCCCCCGGGAGTGGGTGGAAACACTGAAGCTTTCTTT
TRBV19	few	TRBJ2-1	.	CASSIMGTGHNEQFF	TGTGCCAGTAGTATTATGGGGACTGGCCACAATGAGCAGTTCTTC
TRBV29-1	many	TRBJ2-7	TRBD1	CSGGRDRGIEQYF	TGCAGCGGGGGCCGGGACAGGGGTATCGAGCAGTACTTC
TRBV2	.	TRBJ2-4	.	CASSVLKENIQYF	TGTGCCAGCAGTGTGTTGAAGGAAAACATTCAGTACTTC
TRBV6-6	.	TRBJ2-3	TRBD2	CASTDHQVAGAAPQYF	TGTGCCAGCACCGACCACCAAGTAGCGGGAGCCGCGCCTCAGTATTTT
TRBV12-3/TRBV12-4	many	TRBJ2-3	TRBD2	CASTPGLAVQYF	TGTGCCAGCACCCCGGGACTAGCGGTGCAGTATTTT
TRBV5-4	.	TRBJ2-7	TRBD1	CASSPSGTVYEQYF	TGTGCCAGCAGCCCCTCCGGGACAGTCTACGAGCAGTACTTC
TRBV12-3/TRBV12-4	.	TRBJ2-7	.	CASSRVPHEQYF	TGTGCCAGCAGTAGGGTACCCCACGAGCAGTACTTC
TRBV5-1	many	TRBJ2-7	TRBD2	CASSFRTSGSYEQYF	TGCGCCAGCAGCTTTCGGACTAGCGGCTCCTACGAGCAGTACTTC
TRBV12-3/TRBV12-4	.	TRBJ1-6	.	CASSFGSPLHF	TGTGCCAGCAGTTTTGGTTCACCCCTCCACTTT
TRBV9	.	TRBJ2-1	.	CASSKDPSSYNEQFF	TGTGCCAGCAGCAAGGACCCGAGCTCCTACAATGAGCAGTTCTTC
TRBV4-1	many	TRBJ1-2	.	CASSQGIGPRHLYGYTF	TGCGCCAGCAGCCAAGGGATTGGGCCACGACACCTCTATGGCTACACCTTC
TRBV5-6	many	TRBJ2-1	.	CASSLYDEQFF	TGTGCCAGCAGCTTGTACGATGAGCAGTTCTTC
TRBV28	once	TRBJ2-7	.	CASSTSGTEQYF	TGTGCCAGCAGCACCTCAGGCACCGAGCAGTACTTC
TRBV9	.	TRBJ1-2	TRBD1	CASSSTGTYGYTF	TGTGCCAGCAGCTCGACAGGGACCTATGGCTACACCTTC
TRBV9	medium-sized	TRBJ2-7	.	CASSVADRSEQYF	TGTGCCAGCAGCGTAGCCGACAGGTCCGAGCAGTACTTC